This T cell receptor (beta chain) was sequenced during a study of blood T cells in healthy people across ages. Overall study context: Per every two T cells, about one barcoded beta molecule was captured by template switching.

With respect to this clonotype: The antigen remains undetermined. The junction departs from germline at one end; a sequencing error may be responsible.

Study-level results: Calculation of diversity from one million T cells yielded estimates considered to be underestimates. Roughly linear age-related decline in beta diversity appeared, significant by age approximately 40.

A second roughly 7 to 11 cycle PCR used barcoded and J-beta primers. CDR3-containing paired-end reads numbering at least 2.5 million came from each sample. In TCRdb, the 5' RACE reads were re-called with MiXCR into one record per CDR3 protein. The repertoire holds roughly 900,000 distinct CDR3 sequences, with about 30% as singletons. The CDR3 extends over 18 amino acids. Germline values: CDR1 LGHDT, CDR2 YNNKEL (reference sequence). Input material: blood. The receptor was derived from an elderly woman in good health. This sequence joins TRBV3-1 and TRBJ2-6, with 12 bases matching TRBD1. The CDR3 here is CATSPRGQGASGANVLTF. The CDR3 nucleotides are TGTGCCACCAGCCCCCGGGGACAGGGGGCATCTGGGGCCAACGTCCTGACTTTC.